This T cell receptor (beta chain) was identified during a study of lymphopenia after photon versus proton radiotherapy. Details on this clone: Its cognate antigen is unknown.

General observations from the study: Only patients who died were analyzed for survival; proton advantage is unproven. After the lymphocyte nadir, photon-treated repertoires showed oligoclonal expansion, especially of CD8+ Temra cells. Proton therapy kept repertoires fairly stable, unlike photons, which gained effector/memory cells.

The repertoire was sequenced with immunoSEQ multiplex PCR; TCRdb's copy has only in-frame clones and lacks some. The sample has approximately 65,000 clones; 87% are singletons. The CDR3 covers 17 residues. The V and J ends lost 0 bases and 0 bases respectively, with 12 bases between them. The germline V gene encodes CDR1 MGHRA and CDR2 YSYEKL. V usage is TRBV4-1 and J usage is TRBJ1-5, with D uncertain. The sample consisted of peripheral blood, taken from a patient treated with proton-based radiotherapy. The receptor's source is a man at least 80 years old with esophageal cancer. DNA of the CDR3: TGCGCCAGCAGCCAAGAGTCAGCGGGGAATAGCAATCAGCCCCAGCATTTT. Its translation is CASSQESAGNSNQPQHF.